This T cell receptor (beta chain) was sequenced in a study of T cell changes during pregnancy in multiple sclerosis. This clone was observed once. Sequenced by immunoSEQ multiplex PCR; TCRdb stores in-frame clones only, minus some. This sample has more than 50,000 clones, with about 88% found just once. The CDR3 contains 13 residues. Germline CDR1 is SGHTA and CDR2 is FQGNSA. Deletions cut 4 bases from V and 4 bases from J, with 10 bases between. The TCR sequence derives from a female donor with multiple sclerosis, enrolled in a pregnancy study. The rearrangement uses TRBV7-2 and TRBJ1-1; no definite D call. This specimen was peripheral blood, taken in the first trimester of pregnancy. The CDR3 spells CASSSEPFTEAFF. CDR3 sequence (DNA): TGTGCCAGCAGCTCCGAGCCCTTCACTGAAGCTTTCTTT.